Given below is one T cell receptor (beta chain) in context. Its antigen remains unidentified. Whether given at about 4 or about 12 weeks, second doses were pooled. The germline V and J ends were trimmed by 0 bases and 6 bases, with 14 bases remaining between them. CDR3 length: 15 residues. Per germline, CDR1 MNHEY and CDR2 SVGAGI. The repertoire was sequenced with immunoSEQ multiplex PCR; TCRdb's copy has only in-frame clones and lacks some. The sample consists of about 48,000 clones, over 75% of them appearing once. This record comes from a study of T cell responses to AZD1222 COVID-19 vaccine. Regarding the study as a whole: The donors showed a predominance of white British ancestry and of females, with possible underestimation of clonal diversity.

Sequencing was performed on peripheral blood, taken 28 days after the second AZD1222 dose. The source of this sequence is an adult who received the AZD1222 COVID-19 vaccine. This chain joins TRBV6-5 and TRBJ1-2, with a possible D match to TRBD1 (5 bases). The chain's CDR3 is CASSYSGGIGDGYTF. For the CDR3, the DNA is TGTGCCAGCAGTTACTCGGGGGGGATCGGTGATGGCTACACCTTC.